These 2 T cell receptor beta chains were sequenced from one sample in a study of cytomegalovirus exposure and HLA in healthy donors. PCR amplification relied on 60 Vbeta primers (plus 13 Jbeta primers). Using immunoSEQ multiplex PCR, the repertoire was profiled, and TCRdb retains in-frame clones only, with some absent. The sample carries about 200,000 clones, 82% recorded once. The sequenced sample consisted of PBMCs. The receptors here all came from a woman between 35 and 50 years old in good health and CMV-seronegative.

The genes are TRBV25-1 and TRBJ1-4, with 9 bases aligning to TRBD1. CDR1 is MGHDK and CDR2 is SYGVNS in the germline V gene. The CDR3 runs to 18 residues. Unmatched junction bases numbered 14, after V lost 6 bases and J lost 3 bases. Here the CDR3 reads CASSPGTGSSRANEKLFF. The CDR3 coding sequence is TGTGCCAGCAGCCCCGGGACAGGGTCTTCACGAGCTAATGAAAAACTGTTTTTT.

The chain joins TRBV18 to TRBJ1-1, with D uncertain. CDR3 length equals 15 residues. V lost 2 bases to trimming and J lost 3 bases, with 13 bases between them. CDR1 is KGHSH, CDR2 LQKENI, per germline. The CDR3 sequence: CASSPIAGRDTEAFF. The CDR3 DNA follows: TGTGCCAGCTCACCAATAGCGGGGAGAGACACTGAAGCTTTCTTT.